The clone carrying this T cell receptor beta chain appeared a few times. What it binds is not known. This specimen belongs to a study of cytomegalovirus exposure and HLA in healthy donors. Across the study: Earlier, 150 million to 200 million T cells were analyzed, and 95 million to 140 million unique TCR beta sequences were found among them.

Study findings and constraints: Researchers reported that a few CMV-associated chains were confirmed in vitro as CMV antigen-specific. Association of a missense DCLRE1C variant with TCR beta V- and J-gene trimming was reported in a later analysis.

Germline loops: CDR1 LGHNA, CDR2 YNFKEQ. V gave up 0 bases and J gave up 6 bases; unmatched junction bases: 4. The length of the CDR3 is 15 residues. Both 60 Vbeta primers and 13 Jbeta primers went into the PCR. Measured with immunoSEQ multiplex PCR; TCRdb has only the in-frame clones, and not every one. The sample yields tens of thousands of clones, around 73% seen once. This chain connects TRBV4-2 to TRBJ2-1; 8 nucleotides match TRBD2. The receptor comes from a man aged 45 to 65 in good health and CMV-seronegative. Sequenced sample: PBMCs. The DNA for the CDR3 is TGTGCCAGCAGCCAAGATACGGGGGGGCCCAATGAGCAGTTCTTC. Residues: CASSQDTGGPNEQFF.